The 29 T cell receptor beta chains given below trace back to one sample, sequenced in a study of T cell responses to AZD1222 COVID-19 vaccine. Repertoires were generated with immunoSEQ multiplex PCR, while TCRdb's copy carries only in-frame clones and drops some. The sample includes just over 150,000 clones, approximately 90% seen only once; the top ten take 1.8%. The material sequenced was peripheral blood, taken on day 0 of AZD1222 vaccination. The receptor set was obtained from an adult in good health.

The chain couples TRBV7-9 to TRBJ2-1; TRBD2 agrees at 7 bases. Germline-derived CDR1 and CDR2 are SEHNR and FQNEAQ (reference sequence). There are 13 residues in the CDR3. V lost 6 bases, J lost 5 bases, and 4 bases stayed unmatched. The CDR3 nucleotides read TGTGCCAGCAGTTACAGCGGGAACAATGAGCAGTTCTTC. Its translation: CASSYSGNNEQFF.

This chain links TRBV5-1 with TRBJ1-1, with 9 bases lining up with TRBD1. Germline V lookup: CDR1 SGHRS, CDR2 YFSETQ. Trimming took 3 bases from V and 1 from J; bases not matched to a gene: 4. The CDR3 consists of 15 residues. Written as DNA, the CDR3 is TGCGCCAGCAGCTATAGGACAGGGGCGAACACTGAAGCTTTCTTT. Protein product: CASSYRTGANTEAFF.

The chain links TRBV28 to TRBJ1-5; D is unclear. V lost 6 bases, J lost 5 bases, and 8 bases lay in between. Looked up from germline, CDR1 is MDHEN and CDR2 is SYDVKM. The CDR3 loop spans 12 amino acids. CDR3 loop: CASRVLDQPQHF. The CDR3, as DNA: TGTGCCAGCAGGGTTTTGGATCAGCCCCAGCATTTT.

The chain carries TRBV7-8 and TRBJ2-3; D is undetermined. The CDR3 consists of 14 residues. Germline V lookup: CDR1 SGHVS, CDR2 FQNEAQ. V was clipped by 2 bases and J by 1 base, with 7 bases between them. The CDR3 region has the DNA TGTGCCAGCAGCTTAATGTCCCGCACAGATACGCAGTATTTT. Protein product: CASSLMSRTDTQYF.

This clone has only a few counts. This chain links TRBV19 with TRBJ1-1; unclear D gene. The germline gives CDR1 LNHDA, CDR2 SQIVND (reference sequence). V lost 4 bases and J 4 bases, leaving 10 bases between the germline ends. The CDR3 consists of 13 residues. The CDR3 region has the DNA TGTGCCAGTAGTAGGGGTATTATCACTGAAGCTTTCTTT. It yields the protein CASSRGIITEAFF.

The table lists this clone with a few counts. The CDR3 bases are TGTGCCAGTAGTATAGGGGGGACAGGGGGATTCGCCTACGAGCAGTACTTC. Its protein is CASSIGGTGGFAYEQYF. The V and J genes are TRBV19 and TRBJ2-7, with 11 bases lining up with TRBD1. Germline V gene data show CDR1 as LNHDA and CDR2 as SQIVND (reference sequence). The V segment lost 1 base and the J segment 2 bases; nucleotides outside the gene matches: 7. The CDR3 covers 17 residues.

The rearrangement joins TRBV6-2 or TRBV6-3 to TRBJ2-3, with D hard to call. The CDR3 loop spans 13 amino acids. The germline V gene has CDR1 MNHEY and CDR2 SVGEGT. V was shortened by 4 bases and J by 2 bases, with 7 bases between the two germline ends. CDR3 protein: CASSSDATDTQYF. CDR3 nucleotides: TGTGCCAGCAGTTCGGACGCCACAGATACGCAGTATTTT.

The chain has TRBV5-3 and TRBJ1-5; a weak D match, TRBD1 (5 bases). TRBV5-3 is known as an ORF, though its function is uncertain. V was pared by 5 bases and J by 9 bases, with 24 bases between. This CDR3 is 16 amino acids long. CDR3 in amino acids: CARSLLWGEGLGPQHF. As DNA, the CDR3 is TGTGCCAGAAGTCTACTCTGGGGGGAGGGCCTTGGGCCCCAGCATTTT.

This chain uses TRBV28 with TRBJ1-6, with 8 bases aligning to TRBD1. The germline V gene encodes CDR1 MDHEN and CDR2 SYDVKM. There are 15 residues in the CDR3. J was trimmed by 5 bases and V by 5 bases; bases with no gene match: 5. The CDR3 protein is CASSPRDRHNSPLHF. In DNA, the CDR3 is TGTGCCAGCAGTCCGAGGGACAGGCATAATTCACCCCTCCACTTT. Combining the CDR3 with reference TRBV28 and TRBJ1-6 gives the whole variable domain DVKVTQSSRYLVKRTGEKVFLECVQDMDHENMFWYRQDPGLGLRLIYFSYDVKMKEKGDIPEGYSVSREKKERFSLILESASTNQTSMYLCASSPRDRHNSPLHFGNGTRLTVT.

The V and J genes are TRBV6-6 and TRBJ1-4; 8 nucleotides match TRBD1. Germline V CDR1 and CDR2: MNHNY, SVGAGI (reference sequence). V lost 6 bases and J lost 8; bases outside the gene matches: 8. The CDR3 has 14 amino acids. This chain's CDR3 is CASRYQGAVEKLFF. In DNA form, the CDR3 reads TGTGCCAGCAGGTATCAGGGGGCCGTAGAAAAACTGTTTTTT.

The J gene is TRBJ1-1, the V gene TRBV5-1, with 7 bases aligning to TRBD1. V shed 0 bases, J shed 4 bases, and the junction held 6 bases outside the gene matches. The CDR3 runs 15 residues. In germline, CDR1 is SGHRS, CDR2 YFSETQ. The chain's CDR3 is CASSLGRTGVTEAFF. The CDR3 DNA reads as TGCGCCAGCAGCTTGGGACGGACAGGAGTCACTGAAGCTTTCTTT.

This chain uses TRBV24-1 with TRBJ1-4, with 10 bases lining up with TRBD1. Per the germline V gene, CDR1 is KGHDR and CDR2 is SFDVKD. V shed 5 bases and J 8 bases; nucleotides not matched to a gene: 7. The CDR3 loop spans 15 amino acids. The CDR3 DNA follows: TGTGCCACCAGTGGTTCCGGGACAGGGGAAGAAAAACTGTTTTTT. Translating it yields CATSGSGTGEEKLFF.

The chain recombines TRBV27 with TRBJ1-2; no clear D. The CDR3 loop spans 15 amino acids. Trimming pared 6 bases from V and 8 bases from J, leaving 22 bases between. The germline gives CDR1 MNHEY, CDR2 SMNVEV (reference sequence). CDR3 loop: CASRTHGANLGGYTF. Written as DNA, the CDR3 is TGTGCCAGCAGAACTCACGGCGCCAACTTGGGGGGCTACACCTTC.

As DNA, the CDR3 is TGTGCCAGCACTCCGGGGACAGGGGTGGTTGGGGAGCTGTTTTTT. It yields the protein CASTPGTGVVGELFF. V is TRBV2 and J is TRBJ2-2; 10 bases match TRBD1. This CDR3 is built from 15 residues. The V gene's germline CDR1 is SNHLY and CDR2 FYNNEI. Losses at the gene ends were 7 bases for V and 8 bases for J; bases not matched to a gene: 10.

The chain is built from TRBV12-3 or TRBV12-4 and TRBJ2-7, with D perhaps matching TRBD2 (5 bases). This CDR3 comprises 12 residues. V shed 5 bases and J shed 12 bases, with 17 bases lying between them. CDR3 nucleotides: TGTGCCAGCAGTCTAACCAACACGCGGGTGTACTTC. Protein product: CASSLTNTRVYF.

The V and J genes are TRBV3-1 (or the pseudogene TRBV3-2) and TRBJ1-1; 8 bases are a match to TRBD1. Unmatched junction bases numbered 1, after V lost 1 base and J lost 0 bases. There are 15 residues in the CDR3. The V gene's germline CDR1 is LGHDT and CDR2 YNNKEL (reference sequence). CDR3 nucleotides: TGTGCCAGCAGCCAAGCGGGACAGGTGAACACTGAAGCTTTCTTT. It is translated as CASSQAGQVNTEAFF.

The chain is built from TRBV4-3 and TRBJ1-1; D remains unclear. Trimming took 0 bases from V and 10 from J, leaving 27 bases between them. The CDR3 spans 18 residues. Germline CDR1 reads LGHNA; CDR2 reads YSLEER. The DNA of the CDR3 is TGCGCCAGCAGCCAAGATATGGCCCCCGGGAGCCGAAACGGGAGAGCTTTCTTT. Translating it yields CASSQDMAPGSRNGRAFF.

This chain links TRBV19 with TRBJ2-6; D gene unclear. Germline CDR1 is LNHDA and CDR2 is SQIVND (reference sequence). CDR3 length: 15 amino acids. For the CDR3, the DNA is TGTGGGGCGTCCCCCACCTCCTCTGGGGCCAACGTCCTGACTTTC. Translation gives CGASPTSSGANVLTF. Supplemented by reference TRBV19 and TRBJ2-6, the full variable domain reads DGGITQSPKYLFRKEGQNVTLSCEQNLNHDAMYWYRQDPGQGLRLIYYSQIVNDFQKGDIAEGYSVSREKKESFPLTVTSAQKNPTAFYLCGASPTSSGANVLTFGAGSRLTVL.

The chain has TRBV27 and TRBJ2-5, with D perhaps TRBD1 (6 bases). Trimming removed 1 base at V and 2 bases at J, with 11 bases between. The CDR3 runs to 15 residues. The germline V gene has CDR1 MNHEY and CDR2 SMNVEV (reference sequence). The DNA of the CDR3 is TGTGCCAGCAGTTTATGGTCAGGGGAACAAGAGACCCAGTACTTC. This sequence encodes CASSLWSGEQETQYF.

DNA for the CDR3: TGTGCCAGCAGCCTAGAGGGGTCAGACCAAGAGACCCAGTACTTC. Translation gives CASSLEGSDQETQYF. V is TRBV11-1 and J is TRBJ2-5; D is tentatively TRBD1 or TRBD2 (5 bases each). Trimming shortened V by 5 bases and J by 0 bases, and 13 bases separated the two germline ends. The germline V gene has CDR1 SGHAT and CDR2 FQDESV (reference sequence). This CDR3 region has 15 residues.

The chain links TRBV4-1 to TRBJ2-7; 7 bases are shared with TRBD2. In germline, CDR1 is MGHRA, CDR2 YSYEKL. Trimming cost V 4 bases and J 1 base; bases outside gene matches: 4. The CDR3 is 14 residues long. The CDR3 DNA is TGCGCCAGCAGCCTTGGGACTATTTCCTACGAGCAGTACTTC. It yields the protein CASSLGTISYEQYF.

The chain joins TRBV28 to TRBJ1-2; the D is unclear. Deletions cut 6 bases from V and 7 bases from J, with 12 bases between. The CDR3 runs to 12 residues. Germline V lookup: CDR1 MDHEN, CDR2 SYDVKM. This CDR3 reads CASSLRIGGYTF. CDR3 in DNA: TGTGCCAGCAGCCTACGTATTGGTGGCTACACCTTC.

The chain uses TRBV6-6 and TRBJ1-2; D perhaps matches TRBD1 (5 bases). Trimming took 0 bases from V and 1 from J, leaving 12 bases between them. CDR3 length: 16 residues. The germline gives CDR1 MNHNY, CDR2 SVGAGI (reference sequence). The CDR3 coding sequence is TGTGCCAGCAGTTACTCAGGGAAGGGGAATAACTATGGCTACACCTTC. Encoded protein: CASSYSGKGNNYGYTF.

The rearrangement uses TRBV27 and TRBJ2-1; D might be TRBD1 or TRBD2, each matching 5 bases. The ends were cut back, 0 bases at V and 0 bases at J, with 15 bases in the middle. The germline CDR1 and CDR2 sequences are MNHEY and SMNVEV (reference sequence). The CDR3 has 18 amino acids. The CDR3, as DNA: TGTGCCAGCAGTTTATCAGCCATCGGGACCATCTCCTACAATGAGCAGTTCTTC. This sequence encodes CASSLSAIGTISYNEQFF.

This chain links TRBV5-1 with TRBJ2-3; TRBD2 might be the D (5 bases). V lost 4 bases and J lost 2, with 14 bases in between. CDR1 is SGHRS and CDR2 is YFSETQ in the germline V gene. The CDR3 is 15 residues long. This CDR3 reads CASSKPGYDTDTQYF. In DNA, the CDR3 is TGCGCCAGCAGCAAACCGGGATATGACACAGATACGCAGTATTTT.

Written as DNA, the CDR3 is TGCGCCAGCAGCCAAGGGGGAGCGGGAGGGCACTACGAGCAGTACTTC. Translated: CASSQGGAGGHYEQYF. J is TRBJ2-7 and V is TRBV4-1; 10 bases agree with TRBD2. Trimming removed 1 base from V and 3 bases from J; junction bases left unmatched: 6. Germline V gene data show CDR1 as MGHRA and CDR2 as YSYEKL. CDR3 length: 16 residues.

This rearrangement joins TRBV29-1 to TRBJ2-3; the D gene is possibly TRBD1 (6 bases). V gave up 7 bases and J gave up 3 bases, with 17 bases separating them. The CDR3 runs 14 residues. Germline V gene sequence: CDR1 SQVTM, CDR2 ANQGSEA. CDR3 loop: CSDHTGYRTDTQYF. In nucleotides, the CDR3 is TGCAGCGACCATACAGGGTATCGGACAGATACGCAGTATTTT.

The rearrangement links TRBV25-1 to TRBJ1-4; weak D call: TRBD1 (5 bases). V gave up 3 bases and J gave up 10 bases, with 12 bases separating them. Germline CDR1 reads MGHDK; CDR2 reads SYGVNS. CDR3 length: 13 residues. CDR3 bases: TGTGCCAGCAGTGAGGCGGGGAGGGGAAAACTGTTTTTT. It encodes CASSEAGRGKLFF.

The J gene is TRBJ2-1, the V gene TRBV6-5; D is perhaps TRBD2 (5 bases). V lost 7 bases to trimming and J lost 0 bases, with 10 bases between them. The CDR3 runs 14 residues. CDR1 MNHEY and CDR2 SVGAGI come from the germline V gene. The CDR3 here is CASKLASSYNEQFF. CDR3 nucleotides: TGTGCCAGCAAGCTAGCCTCCTCCTACAATGAGCAGTTCTTC.